One and the same sample provided the 13 T cell receptor beta chains below, sequenced in a study of T cells in Graves' hyperthyroidism and ophthalmopathy. RNA transcripts were the template for amplifying TCR beta CDR3 regions. The HTBI primer set drove a first-round RT-PCR of the TCR CDR3. MiXCR was run by TCRdb on the multiplex PCR reads, yielding one entry per CDR3 protein. The sample has 700,000 to 850,000 distinct CDR3 sequences; roughly a third are singletons. The sequenced sample was blood. Every receptor here comes from a woman aged 40 to 50 with Graves' hyperthyroidism.

This clonotype has ten or more counts. The J gene is TRBJ1-2, the V gene TRBV29-1; the D gene is possibly TRBD1 (5 bases). Germline CDR1 SQVTM, CDR2 ANQGSEA. The CDR3 runs to 13 residues. Trimming cost V 5 bases and J 4 bases, with 14 bases left between them. The CDR3: CSVPEGQSYGYTF. The DNA of the CDR3 is TGCAGCGTTCCCGAAGGACAAAGCTATGGCTACACCTTC.

The chain couples TRBV29-1 to TRBJ2-5; tentatively, D is TRBD1 or TRBD2 (6 bases each). The germline V gene encodes CDR1 SQVTM and CDR2 ANQGSEA. Trimming removed 3 bases at V and 4 bases at J, with 12 bases between. The CDR3 runs to 13 residues. The CDR3 DNA is TGCAGCGTTGACGACGGGGGCGCAGAGACCCAGTACTTC. Its protein is CSVDDGGAETQYF.

This clonotype was counted many times. The chain joins TRBV25-1 to TRBJ1-2, with TRBD1 matching over 8 bases. Trimming removed 0 bases from V and 8 bases from J; junction bases left unmatched: 8. This CDR3 contains 15 residues. Germline lookup yields CDR1 MGHDK and CDR2 SYGVNS. The CDR3 sequence: CASSEYSQGAVGYTF. CDR3 DNA: TGTGCCAGCAGTGAATATAGTCAGGGGGCCGTGGGCTACACCTTC.

Comments on this clonotype: Relative to the germline gene, one junction end is altered; a read error may explain this. The chain has TRBV11-2 and TRBJ2-5, with D maybe TRBD2 (6 bases). Germline V gene data show CDR1 as SGHAT and CDR2 as FQNNGV. The CDR3 has 15 residues. DNA of the CDR3: TGTGCCAGCAGCCGGGAGACTAGGGCCCAAGAGTCCCAGTACTTC. This gives the protein CASSRETRAQESQYF.

This clonotype was counted only a few times. The chain carries TRBV7-9 and TRBJ1-1; D is ambiguous. Germline V gene lookup returns CDR1 SEHNR and CDR2 FQNEAQ (reference sequence). This CDR3 region has 17 residues. V lost 5 bases to trimming and J lost 6 bases, with 25 bases between them. CDR3 nucleotide sequence: TGTGCCAGCAGCCGGACGCCCGGAGAAGCCGGTCTTTCTGAAGCTTTCTTT. This translates into CASSRTPGEAGLSEAFF.

The genes are TRBV11-2 and TRBJ1-5; D ambiguous. This CDR3 comprises 12 residues. Germline V gene lookup returns CDR1 SGHAT and CDR2 FQNNGV. Between the trimmed V and J ends, which lost 5 bases and 3 bases, there was a span of 5 bases. The CDR3: CASSAHNQPQHF. The CDR3 coding sequence is TGTGCCAGCAGCGCTCACAATCAGCCCCAGCATTTT.

There are a few counts of this clonotype. The chain has TRBV6-6 and TRBJ1-2; 11 bases match TRBD1. This CDR3 comprises 18 residues. From germline, CDR1 is MNHNY and CDR2 SVGAGI (reference sequence). V lost 1 base and J lost 8; bases outside the gene matches: 15. The DNA of the CDR3 is TGTGCCAGCAGTTACTTACAGAGATCCGGACAGGGGGCGAGGGGCTACACCTTC. It yields the protein CASSYLQRSGQGARGYTF.

On this clonotype: A much larger clone differs from this one at a single base, so this may be a read error. The V call is TRBV20-1, the J call TRBJ2-7; the match to TRBD2 covers 8 bases. The junction had 10 bases not matched to a gene; V was cut back by 6 bases and J by 0 bases. Looked up from germline, CDR1 is DFQATT and CDR2 is SNEGSKA (reference sequence). This CDR3 comprises 15 residues. The CDR3 bases are TGCAGTGCCCCGGCGACTAGCGAGAACTCCTACGAGCAGTACTTC. Amino acids: CSAPATSENSYEQYF.

The CDR3 DNA reads TGTGCCAGTAGTGTGGTGGGACAGTTCAATCAGCCCCAGCATTTT. Protein product: CASSVVGQFNQPQHF. The rearrangement joins TRBV19 to TRBJ1-5, with 7 bases aligning to TRBD1. The CDR3 consists of 15 residues. Trimming removed 5 bases from V and 3 bases from J; junction bases left unmatched: 7. The germline CDR1 and CDR2 sequences are LNHDA and SQIVND (reference sequence).

The chain has TRBV10-3 and TRBJ2-7, with D tentatively TRBD1 (6 bases). CDR1 is ENHRY, CDR2 SYGVKD, per germline. The V end was cut by 5 bases, the J end by 2 bases, with 16 bases between. The CDR3 covers 15 residues. The CDR3 sequence: CAISLQGAGAYEQYF. The CDR3 DNA is TGTGCCATCAGTTTGCAAGGAGCAGGGGCCTACGAGCAGTACTTC.

This clonotype has a handful of counts. The V call is TRBV4-1, the J call TRBJ2-6, with 8 bases that match TRBD1. V trimming: 0 bases; J trimming: 1 base; junction bases outside the gene matches: 5. Germline V gene lookup returns CDR1 MGHRA and CDR2 YSYEKL. The CDR3 has 18 amino acids. CDR3: CASSQDPDRESGANVLTF. The CDR3 bases are TGCGCCAGCAGCCAAGATCCGGACAGGGAGTCTGGGGCCAACGTCCTGACTTTC.

This clonotype was picked up many times. This sequence joins TRBV7-8 and TRBJ1-2, with TRBD1 as a possible D gene (6 bases). The V end lost 5 bases, the J end lost 7 bases, and 17 bases lay between the germline ends. This CDR3 has 14 amino acids. The germline V gene encodes CDR1 SGHVS and CDR2 FQNEAQ. CDR3 protein: CASSPPLGGRGYTF. In nucleotides, the CDR3 is TGTGCCAGCAGCCCCCCTTTGGGGGGCCGTGGCTACACCTTC.

A note on this clonotype: This may stem from a read error, because a much larger clone lies one nucleotide away. The chain employs TRBV25-1 and TRBJ2-7; 9 bases map to TRBD2. J was trimmed by 6 bases and V by 5 bases; bases with no gene match: 8. The germline V gene has CDR1 MGHDK and CDR2 SYGVNS. This CDR3 spans 14 amino acids. The CDR3 bases are TGTGCCAGCAGTCCCGTAGCGGGAGACTGCGAGCAGTACTTC. Translated, it gives CASSPVAGDCEQYF.